These T cell receptor beta chains were read from a single sample in a study of CD8 T cells in Susac syndrome. MiXCR, applied by TCRdb to the immunoSEQ multiplex PCR reads, yields one record per CDR3 protein. This sample has 200,000 or so distinct CDR3 sequences, with more than 90% found just once. The sequencing input was CD4+ T cells from PBMCs. The receptor source for this set is a human donor with multiple sclerosis. The CDR3 runs from the conserved cysteine through the conserved F or W. A D gene is named only where the DNA matches it firmly. Clone size is stated in some rows and not others, as once, few, many or a class when expanded.

d_gene	v_gene	abundance	j_gene	CDR3aa	CDR3nt
TRBD2	TRBV7-2	few	TRBJ2-3	CASSLGLAGTDTQYF	TGTGCCAGCAGCTTGGGACTAGCGGGTACAGATACGCAGTATTTT
.	TRBV18	.	TRBJ2-7	CASRATVSYEQYF	TGTGCCAGTCGTGCGACGGTATCCTACGAGCAGTACTTC
.	TRBV3-1	.	TRBJ1-4	CASSRAGGEKLFF	TGTGCCAGCAGCCGGGCGGGGGGTGAAAAACTGTTTTTT
.	TRBV7-9	.	TRBJ1-2	CASSFLRQGGYTF	TGTGCCAGCAGCTTCCTCAGGCAGGGAGGCTACACCTTC
.	TRBV7-2	.	TRBJ2-4	CASSSGGGKNIQYF	TGTGCCAGCAGCTCAGGGGGGGGCAAAAACATTCAGTACTTC
TRBD1	TRBV2	.	TRBJ2-2	CASRTGDNTGELFF	TGTGCCAGCCGGACAGGGGATAACACCGGGGAGCTGTTTTTT
.	TRBV29-1	.	TRBJ2-1	CSVVGSLGEQFF	TGCAGCGTTGTAGGGAGTTTGGGTGAGCAGTTCTTC
.	TRBV7-8	.	TRBJ2-7	CASSLEVRSSYEQYF	TGTGCCAGCAGCTTAGAAGTCAGGAGCTCCTACGAGCAGTACTTC
.	TRBV20-1	.	TRBJ2-7	CSASRAEGAYEQYF	TGCAGTGCTAGCAGGGCGGAAGGAGCGTACGAGCAGTACTTC
TRBD2	TRBV9	once	TRBJ2-3	CASSVAGGRTQYF	TGTGCCAGCAGCGTAGCGGGGGGGCGAACGCAGTATTTT
.	TRBV4-3	.	TRBJ2-4	CASSQGSENIQYF	TGCGCCAGCAGCCAAGGATCCGAAAACATTCAGTACTTC
TRBD1	TRBV5-1	once	TRBJ2-1	CASSPDRGVSYNEQFF	TGCGCCAGCAGTCCGGACAGGGGGGTCTCCTACAATGAGCAGTTCTTC
TRBD2	TRBV15	.	TRBJ2-7	CATSRDGAGTGEQYF	TGTGCCACCAGCAGAGATGGAGCGGGGACGGGGGAGCAGTACTTC
.	TRBV20-1	.	TRBJ2-1	CSARAWTASSYNEQFF	TGCAGTGCTAGAGCCTGGACTGCTAGCTCCTACAATGAGCAGTTCTTC
.	TRBV5-5	.	TRBJ1-1	CASSLSHNTEAFF	TGTGCCAGCAGCTTGTCTCATAACACTGAAGCTTTCTTT
.	TRBV20-1	.	TRBJ2-3	CSAYRSSSSTDTQYF	TGCAGTGCTTACCGGAGTAGTTCCAGCACAGATACGCAGTATTTT
TRBD1	TRBV29-1	.	TRBJ2-1	CSAHRDRGNEQFF	TGCAGCGCACACCGGGACAGGGGCAATGAGCAGTTCTTC
.	TRBV30	once	TRBJ1-1	CAWADGLRAEAFF	TGTGCCTGGGCGGACGGGTTGAGGGCTGAAGCTTTCTTT
.	TRBV29-1	.	TRBJ1-5	CSVSMAPGGNQPQHF	TGCAGCGTCTCAATGGCACCGGGGGGCAATCAGCCCCAGCATTTT
TRBD1	TRBV20-1	.	TRBJ1-1	CSASRGLQEAFF	TGCAGTGCTTCGAGGGGGCTCCAGGAAGCTTTCTTT
.	TRBV4-2	.	TRBJ2-1	CATKGATYNEQFF	TGTGCCACCAAGGGCGCGACCTACAATGAGCAGTTCTTC
.	TRBV20-1	.	TRBJ1-3	CSAKRDPSGNTIYF	TGCAGTGCTAAGAGGGACCCCTCTGGAAACACCATATATTTT
.	TRBV19	.	TRBJ1-2	CASSPPPSRRYNYGYTF	TGTGCCAGTAGTCCACCCCCCAGCAGGCGATATAACTATGGCTACACCTTC
.	TRBV7-3	.	TRBJ2-1	CASSLTRTSGEQFF	TGTGCCAGCAGCTTAACGAGGACCTCGGGTGAGCAGTTCTTC
.	TRBV11-3	few	TRBJ2-3	CASSLRRDTQYF	TGTGCCAGCAGCTTACGAAGAGATACGCAGTATTTT
TRBD1	TRBV15	.	TRBJ1-2	CATRGGQLEGYTF	TGTGCCACCAGGGGGGGACAGTTGGAGGGCTACACCTTC
TRBD1	TRBV9	.	TRBJ1-6	CASSATGEGGSPLHF	TGTGCCAGCAGCGCCACAGGGGAGGGGGGATCACCCCTCCACTTT
.	TRBV4-1	.	TRBJ1-2	CASSQEDSDYGYTF	TGCGCCAGCAGCCAAGAGGACAGTGACTATGGCTACACCTTC
.	TRBV20-1	.	TRBJ2-5	CSASPPTDPQYF	TGCAGTGCTAGCCCCCCCACAGACCCCCAGTACTTC
TRBD1	TRBV20-1	.	TRBJ1-1	CSARLVDRVMNTEAFF	TGCAGTGCTAGGCTCGTGGACAGGGTTATGAACACTGAAGCTTTCTTT
.	TRBV9	.	TRBJ2-2	CASSVAGQGEGELFF	TGTGCCAGCAGCGTAGCAGGGCAGGGAGAAGGGGAGCTGTTTTTT
.	TRBV6-2/TRBV6-3	.	TRBJ2-7	CASSHRFYEQYF	TGTGCCAGCAGTCACAGGTTTTACGAGCAGTACTTC
TRBD2	TRBV28	.	TRBJ2-5	CASSLAGGALGETQYF	TGTGCCAGCAGTCTAGCCGGGGGGGCCTTGGGAGAGACCCAGTACTTC
.	TRBV20-1	.	TRBJ1-5	CSAHAPTRPNQPQHF	TGCAGTGCCCACGCCCCGACTAGACCCAATCAGCCCCAGCATTTT
.	TRBV7-3	.	TRBJ2-1	CASSPSGRSYNEQFF	TGTGCCAGCAGCCCATCAGGACGCTCCTACAATGAGCAGTTCTTC
TRBD1	TRBV12-3/TRBV12-4	.	TRBJ2-7	CASSSRDSSYEQYF	TGTGCCAGCAGTTCTCGGGACAGCTCCTACGAGCAGTACTTC
TRBD2	TRBV4-2	.	TRBJ2-3	CASSPGASGGPSDTQYF	TGTGCCAGCAGCCCGGGAGCTAGCGGGGGTCCGTCAGATACGCAGTATTTT
TRBD1	TRBV12-3/TRBV12-4	.	TRBJ1-6	CASSTWTGPLHF	TGTGCCAGCAGTACCTGGACAGGTCCCCTCCACTTT
.	TRBV7-9	once	TRBJ2-7	CASSLGQTAVFSYEQYF	TGTGCCAGCAGCTTAGGTCAGACGGCCGTATTCTCCTACGAGCAGTACTTC
TRBD1	TRBV27	.	TRBJ2-7	CASRHTGASEQYF	TGTGCCAGCAGACATACAGGGGCATCCGAGCAGTACTTC
TRBD1	TRBV4-1	.	TRBJ2-7	CASSQDSGQGRLINEQYF	TGCGCCAGCAGCCAAGATTCGGGACAGGGTCGGCTGATAAACGAGCAGTACTTC
.	TRBV9	.	TRBJ2-5	CASSVGDSGWETQYF	TGTGCCAGCAGCGTAGGTGATTCAGGGTGGGAGACCCAGTACTTC